Below, 20 T cell receptor beta chains from the same sample are listed, as sequenced in a study of cytomegalovirus exposure and HLA in healthy donors. Vbeta (60) and Jbeta (13) primers were used in the PCR. The assay was immunoSEQ multiplex PCR, and TCRdb's table has in-frame clones only and misses some. The sample lists approximately 130,000 clones; nearly 80% were seen once. The sample taken for sequencing was PBMCs. These receptors originate from a male donor in good health and CMV-seronegative.

The chain recombines TRBV7-9 with TRBJ2-7; 11 nucleotides align to TRBD1. Germline CDR1 reads SEHNR; CDR2 reads FQNEAQ (reference sequence). J lost 7 bases, V lost 4 bases, and 6 bases had no gene match. The CDR3 is 14 residues long. CDR3 sequence reads: CASSYGTGGVEQYF. CDR3 nucleotides: TGTGCCAGCAGCTACGGGACAGGGGGGGTTGAGCAGTACTTC.

This chain uses TRBV5-6 with TRBJ2-5; TRBD1 might be the D (6 bases). Germline V lookup: CDR1 SGHDT, CDR2 YYEEEE. The CDR3 contains 15 residues. V was pared by 1 base and J by 7 bases, with 17 bases between. The DNA for the CDR3 is TGTGCCAGCAGCTTGTCCCCCACAGGGTTTGGGACCCAGTACTTC. Protein: CASSLSPTGFGTQYF.

The chain uses TRBV29-1 and TRBJ2-5, with TRBD1 matching over 11 bases. The V gene's germline CDR1 is SQVTM and CDR2 ANQGSEA. Germline trimming cut 2 bases from V and 7 bases from J; bases unmatched to any gene: 3. The CDR3 extends over 13 amino acids. The chain's CDR3 is CSVERDRGGTQYF. The CDR3, as DNA: TGCAGCGTTGAAAGGGACAGGGGGGGGACCCAGTACTTC.

This chain links TRBV12-5 with TRBJ2-3; D may be TRBD1 (7 bases). The germline V and J ends were trimmed by 7 bases and 4 bases, with 21 bases remaining between them. This CDR3 is built from 16 residues. CDR1 and CDR2 (germline): LGHNT, FRNRAP. In DNA form, the CDR3 reads TGTGCTAGTGATACCGAACAGGGGACGGGGGCAGATACGCAGTATTTT. Protein sequence: CASDTEQGTGADTQYF.

The V call is TRBV6-6, the J call TRBJ1-1, with D possibly TRBD1 on 6 matching bases. CDR3 length equals 13 residues. Germline lookup yields CDR1 MNHNY and CDR2 SVGAGI (reference sequence). Trimming left V 10 bases short and J 6 bases short, with 18 bases between. The CDR3 loop is CATKLPTGPEAFF. The CDR3, as DNA: TGTGCCACCAAACTACCGACAGGCCCTGAAGCTTTCTTT.

The chain joins TRBV7-2 to TRBJ2-1, with a possible D match to TRBD1 (6 bases). The ends were cut back, 5 bases at V and 0 bases at J, with 14 bases in the middle. CDR3 size: 16 residues. Germline loops: CDR1 SGHTA, CDR2 FQGNSA. The DNA for the CDR3 is TGTGCCAGCAGCACTCAGACAGGCGTCTCCTACAATGAGCAGTTCTTC. Translating it yields CASSTQTGVSYNEQFF.

This chain uses TRBV7-2 with TRBJ2-5; 10 bases are shared with TRBD1. The J call is in doubt because the DNA end fits TRBJ2-7 better. This CDR3 is built from 17 residues. Germline V lookup: CDR1 SGHTA, CDR2 FQGNSA. The CDR3 bases are TGTGCCAGCAGCTCCCGGGAATCGGGACAGGGGCCCTACGAGCAGTACTTC. Translating gives CASSSRESGQGPYEQYF.

The rearrangement joins TRBV9 to TRBJ2-1; TRBD2 matches 13 bases. V gave up 3 bases and J gave up 4 bases; unmatched junction bases: 7. This CDR3 is 17 amino acids long. Germline assignment: CDR1 SGDLS and CDR2 YYNGEE. CDR3 sequence reads: CASSDTSGLAGYNEQFF. The CDR3 DNA reads as TGTGCCAGCAGCGATACCTCGGGACTAGCGGGGTACAATGAGCAGTTCTTC.

V and J are TRBV7-2 and TRBJ2-1; TRBD2 matches at 11 bases. J gave up 4 bases and V 0 bases, and 5 bases lay outside the gene matches. CDR1 and CDR2 (germline): SGHTA, FQGNSA. This CDR3 spans 17 amino acids. The CDR3 loop is CASSLAPLAGGYNEQFF. The CDR3 DNA reads TGTGCCAGCAGCTTAGCCCCCCTAGCGGGGGGTTACAATGAGCAGTTCTTC.

This clone was detected a few times. Within the sample, other DNA sequences also encode this same CDR3. This chain joins TRBV11-1 and TRBJ1-1; D gene unclear. V gave up 1 base and J gave up 1 base, with 4 bases separating them. Germline V gene sequence: CDR1 SGHAT, CDR2 FQDESV (reference sequence). The CDR3 consists of 13 residues. CDR3 sequence reads: CASSLGQNTEAFF. Written as DNA, the CDR3 is TGTGCCAGCAGCTTAGGACAGAACACTGAAGCTTTCTTT.

J is TRBJ2-5 and V is TRBV7-2, with 7 nucleotides matching TRBD1. Matching the DNA end better, TRBJ2-7 makes the J call doubtful. CDR1 is SGHTA, CDR2 FQGNSA, per germline. This CDR3 has 15 residues. The CDR3 here is CASSLASARGYEQYF. In DNA form, the CDR3 reads TGTGCCAGCAGCTTAGCGTCGGCCAGGGGGTACGAGCAGTACTTC.

The chain has TRBV10-2 and TRBJ2-1, with TRBD2 identical over 11 bases. The CDR3 consists of 18 residues. Germline trimming cut 1 base from V and 5 bases from J; bases unmatched to any gene: 10. The V gene's germline CDR1 is WSHSY and CDR2 SAAADI. The CDR3 nucleotides are TGCGCCAGCAGTGAGTACGGTTGGAAGACTAGCGGGGACAATGAGCAGTTCTTC. This translates into CASSEYGWKTSGDNEQFF.

The chain carries TRBV5-6 and TRBJ1-2, with 7 nucleotides matching TRBD1. J lost 7 bases, V lost 5 bases, and 8 bases had no gene match. Germline assignment: CDR1 SGHDT and CDR2 YYEEEE. The CDR3 spans 13 residues. The CDR3 reads CASSLTGAVGYTF. Written as DNA, the CDR3 is TGTGCCAGCAGTCTCACAGGGGCCGTTGGCTACACCTTC.

This chain uses TRBV10-2 with TRBJ2-2; possibly TRBD1 for D (5 bases). The length of the CDR3 is 15 residues. Trimming removed 3 bases from V and 4 bases from J, with 12 bases in between. Germline V CDR1 and CDR2: WSHSY, SAAADI. CDR3 sequence: CASSDRVVGTGELFF. As DNA, the CDR3 is TGCGCCAGCAGTGACAGGGTCGTGGGCACCGGGGAGCTGTTTTTT.

V and J are TRBV30 and TRBJ1-6, with TRBD1 as a possible D gene (6 bases). This CDR3 spans 14 amino acids. Germline-derived CDR1 and CDR2 are GTSNPN and SVGIG (reference sequence). The germline V and J ends were trimmed by 3 bases and 7 bases, with 13 bases remaining between them. CDR3 in amino acids: CAWSEGVGNSPLHF. The CDR3 coding sequence is TGTGCCTGGAGCGAGGGGGTTGGCAATTCACCCCTCCACTTT.

The rearrangement uses TRBV19 and TRBJ2-1, with TRBD1 as a possible D gene (6 bases). CDR3 length: 15 amino acids. Trimming stripped 1 base from V and 2 bases from J, with 9 bases between. From germline, CDR1 is LNHDA and CDR2 SQIVND (reference sequence). CDR3 sequence (DNA): TGTGCCAGTAGTATAGCAGGGGTTCCCTACAATGAGCAGTTCTTC. It yields the protein CASSIAGVPYNEQFF.

J is TRBJ2-7 and V is TRBV19; TRBD1 aligns across 11 bases. CDR3 length equals 15 residues. CDR1 is LNHDA and CDR2 is SQIVND in the germline V gene (reference sequence). Unmatched junction bases numbered 5, after V lost 3 bases and J lost 4 bases. The CDR3 region is CASSIEDRGPYEQYF. CDR3 in DNA: TGTGCCAGTAGTATTGAGGACAGGGGGCCGTACGAGCAGTACTTC.

The rearrangement uses TRBV13 and TRBJ1-1; possible D gene TRBD1, 6 bases. Germline V gives CDR1 PRHDT, CDR2 FYEKMQ (reference sequence). The V end was cut by 6 bases, the J end by 0 bases, with 17 bases between. CDR3 size: 16 residues. DNA of the CDR3: TGTGCCAGCAGACCAGGGGTTTATCGCATGAACACTGAAGCTTTCTTT. Translation gives CASRPGVYRMNTEAFF. The full variable domain, rest sourced from reference TRBV13 and TRBJ1-1, is AAGVIQSPRHLIKEKRETATLKCYPIPRHDTVYWYQQGPGQDPQFLISFYEKMQSDKGSIPDRFSAQQFSDYHSELNMSSLELGDSALYFCASRPGVYRMNTEAFFGQGTRLTVV.

The CDR3 DNA is TGTGCCAGCAGCTCCCAGGCAGATAGCAATCAGCCCCAGCATTTT. Encoded protein: CASSSQADSNQPQHF. The chain has TRBV7-2 and TRBJ1-5; D is ambiguous. CDR1 and CDR2 (germline): SGHTA, FQGNSA. CDR3 length: 15 residues. V was clipped by 4 bases and J by 0 bases, with 10 bases between them.

As to this clone: The junction shows a germline mismatch at one end, possibly a read error. The chain couples TRBV7-9 to TRBJ1-2; D may be TRBD1 (5 bases). The V gene's germline CDR1 is SEHNR and CDR2 FQNEAQ (reference sequence). The CDR3 spans 12 residues. The CDR3 loop reads CSSSLEGDGYTF. The DNA for the CDR3 is TGTTCCAGCAGCTTAGAAGGGGATGGCTACACCTTC.